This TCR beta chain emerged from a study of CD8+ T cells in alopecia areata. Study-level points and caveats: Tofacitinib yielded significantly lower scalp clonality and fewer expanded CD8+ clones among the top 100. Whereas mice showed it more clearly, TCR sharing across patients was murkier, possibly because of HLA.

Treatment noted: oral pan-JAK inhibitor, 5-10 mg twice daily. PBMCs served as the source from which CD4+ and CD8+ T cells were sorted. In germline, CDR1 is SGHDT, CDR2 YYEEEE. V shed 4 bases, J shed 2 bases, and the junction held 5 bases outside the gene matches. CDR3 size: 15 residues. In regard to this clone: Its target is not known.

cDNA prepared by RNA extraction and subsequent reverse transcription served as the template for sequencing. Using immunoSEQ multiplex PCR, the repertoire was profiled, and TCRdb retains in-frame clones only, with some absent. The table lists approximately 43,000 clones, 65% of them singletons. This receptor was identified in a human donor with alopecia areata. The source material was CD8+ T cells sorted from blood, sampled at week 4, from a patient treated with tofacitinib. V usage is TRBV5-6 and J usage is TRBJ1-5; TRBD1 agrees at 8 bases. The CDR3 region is CASSAGQGGNQPQHF. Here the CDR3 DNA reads TGTGCCAGCAGCGCTGGACAGGGCGGCAATCAGCCCCAGCATTTT.